This TCR beta chain came from a study of cytomegalovirus exposure and HLA in healthy donors. Study-level findings and limits: It was confirmed in vitro that three of the CMV-associated chains were specific for CMV antigens. Compared with the approximately 680-donor mean, an Asian-associated ancestry cluster reportedly had fewer N-insertions, according to a later analysis. Roughly uniform depth of sequencing across donors was assumed in presence/absence analyses.

Primers for the PCR totalled 60 Vbeta and 13 Jbeta. TCRdb's copy holds only in-frame clones and misses some; the assay was immunoSEQ multiplex PCR. The sample comprises nearly 100,000 clones, about a tenth of which are singletons, and approximately 5.1% rests with the top ten. This CDR3 region has 14 residues. Unmatched junction bases numbered 6, after V lost 5 bases and J lost 3 bases. Germline V CDR1 and CDR2: MDHEN, SYDVKM. This clone occurred a few times. What it recognizes is unknown. Donors were ostensibly healthy at sampling, although undocumented immune exposures were probable. Source material: PBMCs. This TCR was recovered from a man aged 50 or older in good health and CMV-seropositive. The chain links TRBV28 to TRBJ2-7; 8 bases fit TRBD2. CDR3 sequence reads: CASSTRTSLYEQYF. CDR3 DNA: TGTGCCAGCAGTACCAGGACTAGCCTCTACGAGCAGTACTTC.